The clone carrying this T cell receptor (beta chain) came up a few times. This table comes from immunoSEQ multiplex PCR, and its TCRdb copy is limited to in-frame clones, with some not included. The sample has some 120,000 clones; approximately 90% are singletons. The time point: peripheral blood 6 weeks after treatment start. The sample is drawn from a study of PD-L1 blockade in urothelial cancer. In the study overall: Most patients, about 85% of the roughly 30, were males with bladder-origin cancer. Among blood samples, the median T cell count was some 140,000.

This CDR3 has 16 amino acids. Per germline, CDR1 SGHNT and CDR2 YYREEE (reference sequence). V was cut by 1 base and J by 0 bases, with 10 bases left in between. This TCR came from a man between 60 and 70 years old with urothelial cancer. The gene calls are TRBV5-4 and TRBJ2-2; D unresolved. The material sequenced was PBMCs, taken around atezolizumab (anti-PD-L1) treatment. CDR3 sequence: CASSLLLAANTGELFF. CDR3 DNA sequence: TGTGCCAGCAGCTTGTTGTTAGCCGCGAACACCGGGGAGCTGTTTTTT.